This passage covers 10 T cell receptor beta chains from one sample sequenced in a study of blood T cell repertoires in COVID-19. Profiled with immunoSEQ multiplex PCR; TCRdb holds only in-frame clones, not every one. The sample records around 330,000 clones, approximately 88% being singletons. What was sequenced was peripheral blood. These receptors came from a woman in her twenties or thirties with COVID-19, enrolled during active disease.

This clone was seen a few times. The rearrangement uses TRBV7-9 and TRBJ2-1; 8 nucleotides agree with TRBD1. CDR3 length: 13 residues. From germline, CDR1 is SEHNR and CDR2 FQNEAQ (reference sequence). With 4 bases clipped from V and 6 bases from J, the junction kept 2 bases outside the gene matches. The CDR3 region has the DNA TGTGCCAGCAGCTCCGGACAGGGCAATGAGCAGTTCTTC. It translates to CASSSGQGNEQFF.

The rearrangement links TRBV5-4 to TRBJ2-1; no definite D call. The CDR3 is made up of 14 amino acids. With 6 bases removed from V and 1 base from J, the gap between germline ends came to 11 bases. Germline V gene sequence: CDR1 SGHNT, CDR2 YYREEE (reference sequence). In DNA, the CDR3 is TGTGCCAGCACCCCCCAGGAATCCTACAATGAGCAGTTCTTC. Translation: CASTPQESYNEQFF.

This chain connects TRBV2 to TRBJ1-2, with no clear D. Germline values: CDR1 SNHLY, CDR2 FYNNEI. The CDR3 length is 13 residues. The V end was cut by 6 bases, the J end by 8 bases, with 16 bases between. The CDR3 sequence is CASREDGRPGYTF. CDR3 DNA sequence: TGTGCCAGCAGGGAGGACGGTCGGCCCGGCTACACCTTC.

The DNA of the CDR3 is TGTGCCAGCAGTTTTGAGGTTGGGAGTAGCAATCAGCCCCAGCATTTT. Translated, it gives CASSFEVGSSNQPQHF. The chain joins TRBV28 to TRBJ1-5; D is ambiguous. This CDR3 has 16 residues. V gave up 3 bases and J gave up 0 bases, with 12 bases separating them. Germline lookup yields CDR1 MDHEN and CDR2 SYDVKM.

V is TRBV7-9 and J is TRBJ2-7, with TRBD1 matching over 7 bases. This CDR3 is built from 14 residues. Germline loops: CDR1 SEHNR, CDR2 FQNEAQ (reference sequence). Trimming cost V 3 bases and J 3 bases; bases outside gene matches: 5. The DNA for the CDR3 is TGTGCCAGCAGCTTTTCGGGACAGAACTACGAGCAGTACTTC. Its translation: CASSFSGQNYEQYF.

V usage is TRBV5-4 and J usage is TRBJ2-5; D possibly corresponds to TRBD2 (6 bases). The CDR3 consists of 13 residues. The germline V and J ends were trimmed by 4 bases and 1 base, with 8 bases remaining between them. CDR1 is SGHNT and CDR2 is YYREEE in the germline V gene (reference sequence). CDR3 DNA: TGTGCCAGCAGCCCCGGGGGCCAAGAGACCCAGTACTTC. Encoded protein: CASSPGGQETQYF.

The genes are TRBV28 and TRBJ1-2, with D hard to call. The CDR3 contains 12 residues. V lost 6 bases to trimming and J lost 2 bases, with 7 bases between them. Germline CDR1 MDHEN, CDR2 SYDVKM. The CDR3 nucleotides read TGTGCCAGCAGGTTGCAGAACTATGGCTACACCTTC. It yields the protein CASRLQNYGYTF.

The chain has TRBV6-5 and TRBJ2-5; the D gene is possibly TRBD1 (6 bases). Germline values: CDR1 MNHEY, CDR2 SVGAGI. The CDR3 extends over 16 amino acids. V was shortened by 4 bases and J by 2 bases, with 17 bases between the two germline ends. The CDR3 region has the DNA TGTGCCAGCAGTTCCCATTCCCCCAGGGGTCAAGAGACCCAGTACTTC. Residues: CASSSHSPRGQETQYF.

V and J are TRBV27 and TRBJ1-6, with a possible D match to TRBD1 (6 bases). The CDR3 runs 15 residues. The V and J ends lost 3 bases and 8 bases respectively, with 14 bases between them. The germline CDR1 and CDR2 sequences are MNHEY and SMNVEV (reference sequence). CDR3 loop: CASSFQGRVHSPLHF. The DNA for the CDR3 is TGTGCCAGCAGTTTTCAGGGGCGTGTTCATTCACCCCTCCACTTT.

The chain employs TRBV4-1 and TRBJ1-5, with TRBD1 as a possible D gene (5 bases). V shed 3 bases and J shed 5 bases, with 17 bases lying between them. This CDR3 is 16 amino acids long. Germline V lookup: CDR1 MGHRA, CDR2 YSYEKL. The CDR3 DNA is TGCGCCAGCAGCCACGCCGGGTTCGGGGGAGATCAGCCCCAGCATTTT. As protein: CASSHAGFGGDQPQHF.